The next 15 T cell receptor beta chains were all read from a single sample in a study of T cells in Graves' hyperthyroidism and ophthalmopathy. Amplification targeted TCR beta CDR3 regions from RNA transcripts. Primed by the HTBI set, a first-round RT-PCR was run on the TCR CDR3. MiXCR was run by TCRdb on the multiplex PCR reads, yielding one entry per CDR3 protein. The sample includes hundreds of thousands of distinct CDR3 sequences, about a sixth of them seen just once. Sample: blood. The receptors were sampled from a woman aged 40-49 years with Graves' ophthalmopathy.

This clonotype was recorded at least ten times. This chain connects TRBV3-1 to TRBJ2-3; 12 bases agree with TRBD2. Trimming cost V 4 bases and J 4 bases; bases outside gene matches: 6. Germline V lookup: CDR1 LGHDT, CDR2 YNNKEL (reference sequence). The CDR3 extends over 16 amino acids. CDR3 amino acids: CASSPKASGGADTQYF. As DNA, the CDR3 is TGTGCCAGCAGCCCGAAGGCTAGCGGGGGGGCAGATACGCAGTATTTT.

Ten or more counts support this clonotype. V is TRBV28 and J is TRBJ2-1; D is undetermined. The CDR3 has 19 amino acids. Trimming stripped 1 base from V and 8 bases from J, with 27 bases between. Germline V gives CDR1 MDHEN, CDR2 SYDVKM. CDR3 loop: CASSLLNPWVADHLDEQFF. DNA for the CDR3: TGTGCCAGCAGTTTATTAAATCCGTGGGTAGCCGATCATCTCGATGAGCAGTTCTTC. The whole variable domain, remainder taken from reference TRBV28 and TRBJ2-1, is DVKVTQSSRYLVKRTGEKVFLECVQDMDHENMFWYRQDPGLGLRLIYFSYDVKMKEKGDIPEGYSVSREKKERFSLILESASTNQTSMYLCASSLLNPWVADHLDEQFFGPGTRLTVL.

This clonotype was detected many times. The CDR3 sequence is CASSPRDRAYNEQFF. The CDR3 DNA is TGTGCCAGCAGTCCCCGGGACAGGGCCTACAATGAGCAGTTCTTC. The J gene is TRBJ2-1, the V gene TRBV12-3 or TRBV12-4, with 9 positions matching TRBD1. V dropped 5 bases and J dropped 2; count of bases not matched to a gene: 4. The CDR3 sequence is 15 residues long.

CDR3 sequence: CSAFAANTGELFF. The CDR3 DNA follows: TGCAGCGCCTTTGCAGCGAACACCGGGGAGCTGTTTTTT. The V call is TRBV20-1, the J call TRBJ2-2, with D uncertain. Per the germline V gene, CDR1 is DFQATT and CDR2 is SNEGSKA (reference sequence). The CDR3 covers 13 residues.

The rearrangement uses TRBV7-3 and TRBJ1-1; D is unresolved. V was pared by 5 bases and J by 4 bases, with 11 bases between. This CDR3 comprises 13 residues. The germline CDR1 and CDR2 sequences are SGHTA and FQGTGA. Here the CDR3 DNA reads TGTGCCAGCAGCGAACAAAAGGGCACTGAAGCTTTCTTT. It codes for CASSEQKGTEAFF.

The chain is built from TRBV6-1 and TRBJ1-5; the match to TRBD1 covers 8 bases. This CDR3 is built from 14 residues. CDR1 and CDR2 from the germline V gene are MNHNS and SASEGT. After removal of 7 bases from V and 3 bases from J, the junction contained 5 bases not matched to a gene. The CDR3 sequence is CASIRQGPNQPQHF. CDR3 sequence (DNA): TGTGCCAGCATTCGACAGGGGCCCAATCAGCCCCAGCATTTT.

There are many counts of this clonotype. This CDR3 is CAWTVGPSSYNEQFF. Here the CDR3 DNA reads TGTGCCTGGACGGTGGGGCCGAGCTCCTACAATGAGCAGTTCTTC. The chain recombines TRBV30 with TRBJ2-1, with a weak D call TRBD1 (5 bases). This CDR3 has 15 amino acids. Trimming pared 4 bases from V and 0 bases from J, leaving 13 bases between. The germline CDR1 and CDR2 sequences are GTSNPN and SVGIG (reference sequence).

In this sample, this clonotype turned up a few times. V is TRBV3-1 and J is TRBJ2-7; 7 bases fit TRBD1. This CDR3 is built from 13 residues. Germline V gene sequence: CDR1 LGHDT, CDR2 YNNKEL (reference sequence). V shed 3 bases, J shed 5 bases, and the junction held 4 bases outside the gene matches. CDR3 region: CASSHLTGDEQYF. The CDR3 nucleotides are TGTGCCAGCAGCCACCTAACAGGGGACGAGCAGTACTTC.

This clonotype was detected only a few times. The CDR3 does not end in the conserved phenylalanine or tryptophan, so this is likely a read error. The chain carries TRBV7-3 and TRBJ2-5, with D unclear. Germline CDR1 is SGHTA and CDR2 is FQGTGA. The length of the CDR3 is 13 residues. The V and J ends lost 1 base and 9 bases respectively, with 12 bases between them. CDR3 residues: CASSLRPIGPQYL. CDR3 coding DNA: TGTGCCAGCAGCTTAAGGCCTATTGGTCCCCAGTACCTC.

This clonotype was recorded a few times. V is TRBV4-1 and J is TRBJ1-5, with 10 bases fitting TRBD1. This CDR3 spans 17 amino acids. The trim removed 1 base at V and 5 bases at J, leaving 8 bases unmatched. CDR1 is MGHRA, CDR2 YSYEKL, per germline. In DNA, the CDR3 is TGCGCCAGCAGCCAAGCGTTGATGGGGACAGGGGATCAGCCCCAGCATTTT. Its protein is CASSQALMGTGDQPQHF.

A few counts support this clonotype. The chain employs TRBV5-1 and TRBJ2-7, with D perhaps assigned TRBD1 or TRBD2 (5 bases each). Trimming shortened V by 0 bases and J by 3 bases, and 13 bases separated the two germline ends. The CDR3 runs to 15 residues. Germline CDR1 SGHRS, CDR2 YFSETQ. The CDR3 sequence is CASSLGGGDSYEQYF. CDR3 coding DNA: TGCGCCAGCAGCTTGGGTGGGGGAGACAGCTACGAGCAGTACTTC.

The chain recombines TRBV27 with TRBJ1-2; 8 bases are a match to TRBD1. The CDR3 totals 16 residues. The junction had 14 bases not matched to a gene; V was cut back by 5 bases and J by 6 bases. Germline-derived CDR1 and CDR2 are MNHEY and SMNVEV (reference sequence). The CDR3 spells CASSLQGGAGGDGYTF. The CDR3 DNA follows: TGTGCCAGCAGTCTCCAAGGGGGGGCAGGGGGCGATGGCTACACCTTC.

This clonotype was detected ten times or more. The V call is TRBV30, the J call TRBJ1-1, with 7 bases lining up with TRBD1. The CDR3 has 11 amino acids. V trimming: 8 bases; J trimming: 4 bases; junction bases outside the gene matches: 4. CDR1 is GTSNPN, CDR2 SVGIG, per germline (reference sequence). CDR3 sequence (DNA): TGTGCCGGAACAGGGGCCACTGAAGCTTTCTTT. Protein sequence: CAGTGATEAFF.

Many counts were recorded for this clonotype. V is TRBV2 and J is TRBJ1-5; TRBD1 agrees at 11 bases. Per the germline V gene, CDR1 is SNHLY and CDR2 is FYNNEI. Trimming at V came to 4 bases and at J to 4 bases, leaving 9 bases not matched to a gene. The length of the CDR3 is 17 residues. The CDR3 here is CASSGLGQGAWNQPQHF. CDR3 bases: TGTGCCAGCAGTGGACTCGGACAGGGGGCGTGGAATCAGCCCCAGCATTTT.

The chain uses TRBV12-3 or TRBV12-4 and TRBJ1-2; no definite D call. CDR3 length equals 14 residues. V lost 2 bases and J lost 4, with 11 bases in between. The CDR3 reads CASSLTNPGYGYTF. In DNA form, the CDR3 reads TGTGCCAGCAGTTTAACGAACCCGGGCTATGGCTACACCTTC.